This T cell receptor beta chain derives from a study of OX40 agonist ivuxolimab in advanced cancers. General study findings and limits: Average numbers of expanded clones were greater in CD8+ T cells than in CD4+. Clonal expansion was seen in CD4+ and CD8+ blood T cells by week 6 at 0.1 to 3.0 mg/kg.

By frequency in the sample, this clone is medium-sized. The antigen is undetermined. Sequencing was performed with immunoSEQ multiplex PCR; in TCRdb, only in-frame clones are kept and a portion is missing. The sample comprises about 21,000 clones, 75% to 85% of which are singletons, and 15% to 25% rests with the top ten. Systemic immunosuppression or a history of autoimmune disease excluded patients. Trimming pared 5 bases from V and 4 bases from J, leaving 3 bases between. This CDR3 is built from 12 residues. Germline assignment: CDR1 SEHNR and CDR2 FQNEAQ (reference sequence). This chain joins TRBV7-9 and TRBJ2-6, with D unresolved. The TCR was taken from an adult with an advanced solid tumor such as melanoma, head and neck, liver or kidney cancer. The input for sequencing was CD4+ or CD8+ T cells sorted from blood, taken in a trial of the OX40 agonist ivuxolimab. The CDR3 loop reads CASSPGANVLTF. The DNA of the CDR3 is TGTGCCAGCAGCCCGGGGGCCAACGTCCTGACTTTC.